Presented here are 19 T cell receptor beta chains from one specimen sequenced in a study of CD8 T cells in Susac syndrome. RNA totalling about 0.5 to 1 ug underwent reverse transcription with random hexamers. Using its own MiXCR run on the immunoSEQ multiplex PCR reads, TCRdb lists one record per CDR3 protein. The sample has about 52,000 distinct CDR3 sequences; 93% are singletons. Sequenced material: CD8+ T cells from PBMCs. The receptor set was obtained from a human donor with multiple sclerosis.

CDR3 region: CASSSQGSAYGYTF. The CDR3 nucleotides are TGTGCCAGCAGCTCGCAGGGAAGCGCCTATGGCTACACCTTC. The chain is built from TRBV7-8 and TRBJ1-2, with a possible D match to TRBD1 (5 bases). V was shortened by 4 bases and J by 4 bases, with 13 bases between the two germline ends. This CDR3 has 14 amino acids. Germline V lookup: CDR1 SGHVS, CDR2 FQNEAQ.

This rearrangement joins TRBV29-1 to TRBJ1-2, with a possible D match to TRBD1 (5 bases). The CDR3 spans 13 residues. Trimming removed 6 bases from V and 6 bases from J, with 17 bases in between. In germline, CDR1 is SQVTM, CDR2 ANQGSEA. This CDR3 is CSVGGGEIDGYTF. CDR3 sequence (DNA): TGCAGCGTGGGGGGGGGTGAGATCGATGGCTACACCTTC.

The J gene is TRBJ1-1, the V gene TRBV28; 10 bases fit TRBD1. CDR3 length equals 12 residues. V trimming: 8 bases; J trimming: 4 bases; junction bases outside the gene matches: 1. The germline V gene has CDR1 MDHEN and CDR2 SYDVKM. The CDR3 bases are TGTGCCAGCCGGGACAGGGGCACTGAAGCTTTCTTT. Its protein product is CASRDRGTEAFF.

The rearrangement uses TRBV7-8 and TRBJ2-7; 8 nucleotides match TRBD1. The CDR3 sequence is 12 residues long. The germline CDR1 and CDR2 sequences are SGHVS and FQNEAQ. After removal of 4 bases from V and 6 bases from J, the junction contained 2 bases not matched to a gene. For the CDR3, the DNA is TGTGCCAGCAGCTGGACAGGGCGCGAGCAGTACTTC. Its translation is CASSWTGREQYF.

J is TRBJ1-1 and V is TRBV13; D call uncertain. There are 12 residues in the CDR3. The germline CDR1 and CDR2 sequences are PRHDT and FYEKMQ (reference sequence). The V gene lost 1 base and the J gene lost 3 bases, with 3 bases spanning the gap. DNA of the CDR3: TGTGCCAGCAGCTTAGAACACACTGAAGCTTTCTTT. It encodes CASSLEHTEAFF.

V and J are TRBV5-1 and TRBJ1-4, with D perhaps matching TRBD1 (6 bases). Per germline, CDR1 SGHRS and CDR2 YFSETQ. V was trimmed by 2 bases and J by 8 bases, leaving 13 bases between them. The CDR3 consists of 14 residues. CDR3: CASSFRGRREKLFF. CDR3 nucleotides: TGCGCCAGCAGCTTCCGGGGGCGGCGAGAAAAACTGTTTTTT.

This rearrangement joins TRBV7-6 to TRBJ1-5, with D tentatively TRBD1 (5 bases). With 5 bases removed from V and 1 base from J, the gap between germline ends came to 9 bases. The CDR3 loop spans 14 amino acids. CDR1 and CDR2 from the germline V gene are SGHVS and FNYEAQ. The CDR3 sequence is CASSPGPSNQPQHF. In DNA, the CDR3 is TGTGCCAGCAGCCCGGGGCCAAGCAATCAGCCCCAGCATTTT. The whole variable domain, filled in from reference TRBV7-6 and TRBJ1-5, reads GAGVSQSPRYKVTKRGQDVALRCDPISGHVSLYWYRQALGQGPEFLTYFNYEAQQDKSGLPNDRFSAERPEGSISTLTIQRTEQRDSAMYRCASSPGPSNQPQHFGDGTRLSIL.

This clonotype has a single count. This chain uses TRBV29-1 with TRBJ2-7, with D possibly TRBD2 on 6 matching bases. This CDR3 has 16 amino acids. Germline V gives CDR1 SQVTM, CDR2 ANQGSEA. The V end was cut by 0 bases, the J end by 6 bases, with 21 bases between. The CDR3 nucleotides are TGCAGCGTTGAAGAAGGGGACTCCCTCCTCCCAGGCGAGCAGTACTTC. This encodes CSVEEGDSLLPGEQYF.

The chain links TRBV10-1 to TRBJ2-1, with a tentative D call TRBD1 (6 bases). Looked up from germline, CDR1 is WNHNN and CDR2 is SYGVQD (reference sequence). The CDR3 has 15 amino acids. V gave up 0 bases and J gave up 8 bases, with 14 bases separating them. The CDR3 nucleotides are TGCGCCAGCAGTGAGTCGTTTGTAAAGGGGGATGAGCAGTTCTTC. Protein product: CASSESFVKGDEQFF.

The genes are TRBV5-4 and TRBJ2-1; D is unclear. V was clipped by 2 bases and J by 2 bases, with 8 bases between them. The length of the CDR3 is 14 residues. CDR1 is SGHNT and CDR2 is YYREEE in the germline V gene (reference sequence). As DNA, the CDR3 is TGTGCCAGCAGCTTCTCTGGACCCTACAATGAGCAGTTCTTC. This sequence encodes CASSFSGPYNEQFF. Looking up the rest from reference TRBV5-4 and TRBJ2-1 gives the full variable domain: ETGVTQSPTHLIKTRGQQVTLRCSSQSGHNTVSWYQQALGQGPQFIFQYYREEENGRGNFPPRFSGLQFPNYSSELNVNALELDDSALYLCASSFSGPYNEQFFGPGTRLTVL.

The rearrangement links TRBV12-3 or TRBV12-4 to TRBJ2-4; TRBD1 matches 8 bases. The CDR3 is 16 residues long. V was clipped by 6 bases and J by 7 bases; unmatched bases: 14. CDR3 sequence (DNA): TGTGCCAGCAGCCTGCAGGGGGCGCGGGGTTTGAACATTCAGTACTTC. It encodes CASSLQGARGLNIQYF.

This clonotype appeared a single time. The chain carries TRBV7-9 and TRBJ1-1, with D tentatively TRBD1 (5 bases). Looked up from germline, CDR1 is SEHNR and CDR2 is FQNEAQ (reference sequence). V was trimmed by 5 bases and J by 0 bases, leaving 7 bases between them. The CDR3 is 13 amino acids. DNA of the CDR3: TGTGCCAGCAGCGGGGCACTGAACACTGAAGCTTTCTTT. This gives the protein CASSGALNTEAFF.

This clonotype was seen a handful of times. For the CDR3, the DNA is TGTGCCAGTAGTGCCTCCGGACAGGGGGCCACTGAAGCTTTCTTT. Amino acids: CASSASGQGATEAFF. This chain joins TRBV19 and TRBJ1-1; 11 bases are shared with TRBD1. From germline, CDR1 is LNHDA and CDR2 SQIVND (reference sequence). The CDR3 has 15 residues. The junction had 6 bases not matched to a gene; V was cut back by 5 bases and J by 4 bases. The entire variable domain, with the rest obtained from reference TRBV19 and TRBJ1-1, is as follows: DGGITQSPKYLFRKEGQNVTLSCEQNLNHDAMYWYRQDPGQGLRLIYYSQIVNDFQKGDIAEGYSVSREKKESFPLTVTSAQKNPTAFYLCASSASGQGATEAFFGQGTRLTVV.

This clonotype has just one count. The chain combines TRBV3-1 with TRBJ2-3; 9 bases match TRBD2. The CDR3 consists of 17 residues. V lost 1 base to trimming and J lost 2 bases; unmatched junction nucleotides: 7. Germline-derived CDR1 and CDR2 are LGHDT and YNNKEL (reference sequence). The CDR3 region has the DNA TGTGCCAGCAGCCAAGGTTGGCTAGCGGGGATCACAGATACGCAGTATTTT. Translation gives CASSQGWLAGITDTQYF.

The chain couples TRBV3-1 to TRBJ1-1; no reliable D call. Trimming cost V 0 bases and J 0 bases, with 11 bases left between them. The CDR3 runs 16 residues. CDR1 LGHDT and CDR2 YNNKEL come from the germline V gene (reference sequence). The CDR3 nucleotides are TGTGCCAGCAGCCAAGAACCTCAAACGGTGAACACTGAAGCTTTCTTT. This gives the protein CASSQEPQTVNTEAFF.

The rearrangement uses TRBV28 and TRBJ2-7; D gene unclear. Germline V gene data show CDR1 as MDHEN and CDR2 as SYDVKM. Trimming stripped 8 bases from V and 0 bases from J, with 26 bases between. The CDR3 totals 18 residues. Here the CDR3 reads CASGVEPFGVDNSYEQYF. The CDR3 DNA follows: TGTGCCAGCGGAGTCGAACCGTTTGGGGTGGATAACTCCTACGAGCAGTACTTC.

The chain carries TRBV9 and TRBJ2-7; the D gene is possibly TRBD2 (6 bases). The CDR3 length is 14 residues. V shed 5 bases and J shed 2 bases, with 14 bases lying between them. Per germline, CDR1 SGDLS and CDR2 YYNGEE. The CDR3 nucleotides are TGTGCCAGCAGTCGTGGGGACTGGCCCTACGAGCAGTACTTC. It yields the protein CASSRGDWPYEQYF.

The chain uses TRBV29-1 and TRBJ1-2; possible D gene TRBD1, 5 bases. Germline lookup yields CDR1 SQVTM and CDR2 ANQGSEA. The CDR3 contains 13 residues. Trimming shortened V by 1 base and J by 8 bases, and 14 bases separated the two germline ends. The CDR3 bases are TGCAGCGTTGAAGCGGTATCGGGACTCGGCTACACCTTC. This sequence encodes CSVEAVSGLGYTF. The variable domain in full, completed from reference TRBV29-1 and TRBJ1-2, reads SAVISQKPSRDICQRGTSLTIQCQVDSQVTMMFWYRQQPGQSLTLIATANQGSEATYESGFVIDKFPISRPNLTFSTLTVSNMSPEDSSIYLCSVEAVSGLGYTFGSGTRLTVV.

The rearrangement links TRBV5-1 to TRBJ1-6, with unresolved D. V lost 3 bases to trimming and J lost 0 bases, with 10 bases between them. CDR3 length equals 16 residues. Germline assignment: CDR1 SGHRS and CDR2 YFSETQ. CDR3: CASSWTATSYNSPLHF. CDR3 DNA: TGCGCCAGCAGCTGGACCGCTACCTCCTATAATTCACCCCTCCACTTT.